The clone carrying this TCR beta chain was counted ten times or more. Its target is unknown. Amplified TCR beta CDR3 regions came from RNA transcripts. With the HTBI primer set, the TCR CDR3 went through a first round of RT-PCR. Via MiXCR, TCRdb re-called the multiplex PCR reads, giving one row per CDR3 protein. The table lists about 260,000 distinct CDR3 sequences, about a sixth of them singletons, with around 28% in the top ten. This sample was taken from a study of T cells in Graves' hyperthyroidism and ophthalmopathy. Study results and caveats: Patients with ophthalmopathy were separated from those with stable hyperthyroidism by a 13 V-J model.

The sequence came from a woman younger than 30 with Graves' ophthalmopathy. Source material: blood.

CDR3 bases: TGCAGTGCTAGGCAGGGGGGCTTGAACACTGAAGCTTTCTTT. Protein: CSARQGGLNTEAFF. The genes are TRBV20-1 and TRBJ1-1, with TRBD1 matching 7 bases. The V gene end was trimmed by 3 bases and the J gene end by 0 bases; junction bases not matched to a gene: 4. Germline CDR1 and CDR2: DFQATT and SNEGSKA (reference sequence). The CDR3 loop spans 14 amino acids.